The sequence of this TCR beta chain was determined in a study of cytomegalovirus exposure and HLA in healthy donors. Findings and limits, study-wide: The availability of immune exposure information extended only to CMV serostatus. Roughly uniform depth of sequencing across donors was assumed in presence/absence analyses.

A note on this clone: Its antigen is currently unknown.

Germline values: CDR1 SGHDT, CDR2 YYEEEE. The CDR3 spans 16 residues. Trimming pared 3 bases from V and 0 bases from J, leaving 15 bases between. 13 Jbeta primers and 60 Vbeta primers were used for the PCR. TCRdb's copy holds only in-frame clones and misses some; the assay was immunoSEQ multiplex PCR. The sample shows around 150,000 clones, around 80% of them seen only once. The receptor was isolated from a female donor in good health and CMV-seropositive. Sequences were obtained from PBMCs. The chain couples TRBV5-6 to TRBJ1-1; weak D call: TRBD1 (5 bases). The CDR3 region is CASSSTSGLLNTEAFF. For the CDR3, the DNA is TGTGCCAGCAGCTCAACGTCGGGACTCCTGAACACTGAAGCTTTCTTT.